This entry describes one T cell receptor (beta chain). Antigen: not known. The sample is drawn from a study of cytomegalovirus exposure and HLA in healthy donors. Study-level background: Within an early data release were 80 million to 90 million unique TCRs drawn from HLA-typed donors. Study-level results: It was reported in a later analysis that an Asian-associated ancestry cluster showed fewer N-insertions than the approximately 670-donor mean. In an earlier analysis, productive rearrangement rates for most beta V segments clustered near 87% or 30%. Rarity marked most TCR sequences, yet some public TCRs occurred in many donors.

Germline V gene lookup returns CDR1 MNHEY and CDR2 SVGAGI. The CDR3 spans 14 residues. V lost 6 bases and J 0 bases, leaving 12 bases between the germline ends. PCR was performed using 60 Vbeta and 13 Jbeta primers. Using immunoSEQ multiplex PCR, the repertoire was profiled, and TCRdb retains in-frame clones only, with some absent. This table holds about 160,000 clones, around 90% found once. The rearrangement links TRBV6-5 to TRBJ2-7; the D is unclear. The clonotype comes from a woman in her twenties or thirties in good health and CMV-seronegative. The specimen was PBMCs. CDR3 nucleotide sequence: TGTGCCAGCAGCCGATATTCGGGCTCCTACGAGCAGTACTTC. It codes for CASSRYSGSYEQYF.